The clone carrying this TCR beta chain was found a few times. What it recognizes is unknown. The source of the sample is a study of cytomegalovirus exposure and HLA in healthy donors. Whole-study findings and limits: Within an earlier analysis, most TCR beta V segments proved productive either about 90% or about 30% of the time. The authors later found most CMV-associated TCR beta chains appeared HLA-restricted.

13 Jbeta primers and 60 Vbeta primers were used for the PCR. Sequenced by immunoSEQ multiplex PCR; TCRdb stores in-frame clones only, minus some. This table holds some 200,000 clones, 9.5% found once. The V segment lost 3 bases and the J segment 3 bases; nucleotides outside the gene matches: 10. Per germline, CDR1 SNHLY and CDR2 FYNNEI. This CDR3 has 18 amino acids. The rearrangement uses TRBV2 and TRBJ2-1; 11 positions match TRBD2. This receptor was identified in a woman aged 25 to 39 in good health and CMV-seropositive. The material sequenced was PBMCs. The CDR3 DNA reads TGTGCCAGCAGTGACAGACTAGCGGGATCAGGGTTCTACAATGAGCAGTTCTTC. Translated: CASSDRLAGSGFYNEQFF.